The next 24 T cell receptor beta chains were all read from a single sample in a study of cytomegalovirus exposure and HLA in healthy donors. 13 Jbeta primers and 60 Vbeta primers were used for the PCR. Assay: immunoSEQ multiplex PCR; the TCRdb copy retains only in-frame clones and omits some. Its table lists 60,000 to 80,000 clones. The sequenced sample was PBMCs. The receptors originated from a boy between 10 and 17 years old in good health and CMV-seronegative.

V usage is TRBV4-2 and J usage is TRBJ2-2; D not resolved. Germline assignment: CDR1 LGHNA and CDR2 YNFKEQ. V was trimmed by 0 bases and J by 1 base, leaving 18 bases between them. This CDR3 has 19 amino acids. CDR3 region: CASSQDHMRRRMNTGELFF. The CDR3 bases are TGTGCCAGCAGCCAAGATCATATGAGGCGACGGATGAACACCGGGGAGCTGTTTTTT.

The CDR3 loop is CASSQMTGTGGEKLFF. Written as DNA, the CDR3 is TGCGCCAGCAGCCAGATGACCGGGACTGGAGGGGAAAAACTGTTTTTT. J is TRBJ1-4 and V is TRBV4-3, with a tentative D call TRBD1 (5 bases). Germline V gene data show CDR1 as LGHNA and CDR2 as YSLEER. V lost 3 bases and J lost 8, with 19 bases in between. This CDR3 region has 16 residues.

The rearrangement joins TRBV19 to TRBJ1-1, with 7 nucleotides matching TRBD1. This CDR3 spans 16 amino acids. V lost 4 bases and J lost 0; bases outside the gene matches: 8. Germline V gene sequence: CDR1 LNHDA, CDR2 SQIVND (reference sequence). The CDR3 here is CASSTDWDSLNTEAFF. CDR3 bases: TGTGCCAGTAGTACCGATTGGGACAGCTTGAACACTGAAGCTTTCTTT.

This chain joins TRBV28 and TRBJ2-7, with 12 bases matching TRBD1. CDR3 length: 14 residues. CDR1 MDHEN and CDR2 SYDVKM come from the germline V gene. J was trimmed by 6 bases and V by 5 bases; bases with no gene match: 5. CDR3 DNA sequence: TGTGCCAGCAGTCTGGGACAGGGGGCTAGCGAGCAGTACTTC. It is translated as CASSLGQGASEQYF.

In DNA, the CDR3 is TGTGCCAGCAGCGCAAAGGACAGGGGGAACACTGAAGCTTTCTTT. Protein product: CASSAKDRGNTEAFF. This chain joins TRBV9 and TRBJ1-1; TRBD1 aligns across 9 bases. V lost 3 bases to trimming and J lost 1 base; unmatched junction nucleotides: 4. The CDR3 is made up of 15 amino acids. Per the germline V gene, CDR1 is SGDLS and CDR2 is YYNGEE.

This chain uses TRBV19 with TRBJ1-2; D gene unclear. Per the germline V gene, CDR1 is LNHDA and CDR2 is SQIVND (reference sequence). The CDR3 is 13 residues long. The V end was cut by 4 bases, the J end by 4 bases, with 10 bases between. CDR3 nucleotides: TGTGCCAGTAGTAACGGAGTAGGCTATGGCTACACCTTC. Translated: CASSNGVGYGYTF.

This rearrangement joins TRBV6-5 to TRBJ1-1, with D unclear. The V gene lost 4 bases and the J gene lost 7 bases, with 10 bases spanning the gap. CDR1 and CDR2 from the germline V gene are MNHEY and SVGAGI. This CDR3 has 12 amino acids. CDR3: CASSSPGLEAFF. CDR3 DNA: TGTGCCAGCAGTTCCCCAGGTCTTGAAGCTTTCTTT.

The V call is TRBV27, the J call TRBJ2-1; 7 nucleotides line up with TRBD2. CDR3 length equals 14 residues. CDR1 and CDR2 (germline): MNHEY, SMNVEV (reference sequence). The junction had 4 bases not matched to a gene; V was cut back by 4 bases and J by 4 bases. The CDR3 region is CASSYQRGYNEQFF. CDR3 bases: TGTGCCAGCAGTTATCAGCGGGGTTACAATGAGCAGTTCTTC.

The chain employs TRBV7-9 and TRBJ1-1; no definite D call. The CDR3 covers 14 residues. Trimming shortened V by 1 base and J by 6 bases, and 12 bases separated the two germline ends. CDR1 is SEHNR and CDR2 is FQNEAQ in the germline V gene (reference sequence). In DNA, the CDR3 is TGTGCCAGCAGCTTAGTTCCAGGCTACCCTGAAGCTTTCTTT. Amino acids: CASSLVPGYPEAFF.

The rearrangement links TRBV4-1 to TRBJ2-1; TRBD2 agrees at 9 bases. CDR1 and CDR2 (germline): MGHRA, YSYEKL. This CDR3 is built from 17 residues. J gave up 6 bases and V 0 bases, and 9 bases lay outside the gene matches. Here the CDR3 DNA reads TGCGCCAGCAGCCAAGATGAGGGGACTAGCTGGGTCAATGAGCAGTTCTTC. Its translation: CASSQDEGTSWVNEQFF.

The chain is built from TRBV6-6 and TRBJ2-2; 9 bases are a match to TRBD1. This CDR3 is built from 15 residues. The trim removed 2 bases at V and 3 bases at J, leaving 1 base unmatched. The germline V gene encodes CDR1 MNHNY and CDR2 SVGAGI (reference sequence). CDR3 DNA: TGTGCCAGCAGTTACAGGACAGGGGACACCGGGGAGCTGTTTTTT. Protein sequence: CASSYRTGDTGELFF.

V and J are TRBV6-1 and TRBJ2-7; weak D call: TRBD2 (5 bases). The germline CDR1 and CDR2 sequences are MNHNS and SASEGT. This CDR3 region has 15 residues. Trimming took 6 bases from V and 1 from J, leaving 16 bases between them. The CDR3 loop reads CASRTGREISYEQYF. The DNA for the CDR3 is TGTGCCAGCAGAACCGGACGGGAAATTTCCTACGAGCAGTACTTC.

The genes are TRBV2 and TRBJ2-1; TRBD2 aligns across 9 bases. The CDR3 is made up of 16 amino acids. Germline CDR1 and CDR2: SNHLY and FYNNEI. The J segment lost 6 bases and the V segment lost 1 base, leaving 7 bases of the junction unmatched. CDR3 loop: CASSEGAGGLSNEQFF. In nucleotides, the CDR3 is TGTGCCAGCAGTGAAGGGGCGGGGGGGCTTTCCAATGAGCAGTTCTTC. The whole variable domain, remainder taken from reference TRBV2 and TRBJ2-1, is EPEVTQTPSHQVTQMGQEVILRCVPISNHLYFYWYRQILGQKVEFLVSFYNNEISEKSEIFDDQFSVERPDGSNFTLKIRSTKLEDSAMYFCASSEGAGGLSNEQFFGPGTRLTVL.

The CDR3 loop is CASSYFVASGSNEQYF. CDR3 sequence (DNA): TGTGCCAGCAGTTACTTTGTAGCTAGCGGGAGCAACGAGCAGTACTTC. The rearrangement uses TRBV6-6 and TRBJ2-7; 10 bases map to TRBD2. Germline values: CDR1 MNHNY, CDR2 SVGAGI (reference sequence). V dropped 1 base and J dropped 5; count of bases not matched to a gene: 8. The CDR3 covers 16 residues.

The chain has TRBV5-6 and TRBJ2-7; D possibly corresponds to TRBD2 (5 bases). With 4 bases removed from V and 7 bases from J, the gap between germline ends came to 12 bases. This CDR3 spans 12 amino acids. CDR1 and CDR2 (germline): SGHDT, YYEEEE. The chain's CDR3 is CASSRSREEQYF. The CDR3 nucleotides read TGTGCCAGCAGCAGATCGAGGGAGGAGCAGTACTTC.

CDR3: CASGRPGLAGEVYEQYF. The CDR3 DNA sequence: TGCGCCAGCGGTCGCCCGGGACTAGCGGGAGAGGTTTACGAGCAGTACTTC. The chain recombines TRBV5-1 with TRBJ2-7, with 14 nucleotides matching TRBD2. Germline values: CDR1 SGHRS, CDR2 YFSETQ. With 7 bases clipped from V and 4 bases from J, the junction kept 13 bases outside the gene matches. This CDR3 has 17 residues.

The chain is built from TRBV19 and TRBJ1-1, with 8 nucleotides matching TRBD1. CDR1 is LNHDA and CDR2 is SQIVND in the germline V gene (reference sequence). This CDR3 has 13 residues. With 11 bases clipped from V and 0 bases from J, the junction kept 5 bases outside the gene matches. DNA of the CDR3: TGTGCCCCCAGGACAGGGTTGAACACTGAAGCTTTCTTT. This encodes CAPRTGLNTEAFF.

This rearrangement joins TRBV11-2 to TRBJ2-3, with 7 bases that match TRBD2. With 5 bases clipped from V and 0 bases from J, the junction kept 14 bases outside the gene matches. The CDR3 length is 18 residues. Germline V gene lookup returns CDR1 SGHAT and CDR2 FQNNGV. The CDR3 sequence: CASSQKGLAAMSTDTQYF. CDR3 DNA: TGTGCCAGCAGCCAAAAGGGGCTAGCGGCAATGAGCACAGATACGCAGTATTTT.

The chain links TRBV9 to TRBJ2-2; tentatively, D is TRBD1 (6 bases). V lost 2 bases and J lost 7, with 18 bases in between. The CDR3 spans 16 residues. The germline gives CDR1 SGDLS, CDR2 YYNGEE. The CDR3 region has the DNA TGTGCCAGCAGCGTCCCCAACCATCAGACAGGCGGGGAGCTGTTTTTT. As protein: CASSVPNHQTGGELFF.

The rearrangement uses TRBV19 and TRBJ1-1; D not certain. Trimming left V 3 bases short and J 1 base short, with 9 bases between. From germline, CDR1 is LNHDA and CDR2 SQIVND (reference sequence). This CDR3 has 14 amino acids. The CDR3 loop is CASSMTAGNTEAFF. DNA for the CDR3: TGTGCCAGTAGTATGACGGCAGGGAACACTGAAGCTTTCTTT.

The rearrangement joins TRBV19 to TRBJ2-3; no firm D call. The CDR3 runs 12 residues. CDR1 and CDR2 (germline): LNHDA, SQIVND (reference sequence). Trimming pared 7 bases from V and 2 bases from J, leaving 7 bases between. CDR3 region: CASTGLTDTQYF. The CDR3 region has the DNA TGTGCCAGTACTGGCCTCACAGATACGCAGTATTTT.

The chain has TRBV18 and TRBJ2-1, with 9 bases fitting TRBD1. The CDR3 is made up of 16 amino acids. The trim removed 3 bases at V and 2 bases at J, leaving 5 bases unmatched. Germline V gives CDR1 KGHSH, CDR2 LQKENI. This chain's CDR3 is CASSPDRGLTYNEQFF. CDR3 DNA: TGTGCCAGCTCACCCGACAGGGGGTTGACCTACAATGAGCAGTTCTTC.

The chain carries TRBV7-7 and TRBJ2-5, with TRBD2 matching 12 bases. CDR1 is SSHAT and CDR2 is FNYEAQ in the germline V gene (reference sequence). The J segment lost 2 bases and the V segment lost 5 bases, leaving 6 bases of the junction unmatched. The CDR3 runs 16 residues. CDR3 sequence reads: CASSLGLAGRQETQYF. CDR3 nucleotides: TGTGCCAGCAGCCTAGGACTAGCGGGAAGACAAGAGACCCAGTACTTC. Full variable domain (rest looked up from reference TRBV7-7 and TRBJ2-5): GAGVSQSPRYKVTKRGQDVTLRCDPISSHATLYWYQQALGQGPEFLTYFNYEAQPDKSGLPSDRFSAERPEGSISTLTIQRTEQRDSAMYRCASSLGLAGRQETQYFGPGTRLLVL.

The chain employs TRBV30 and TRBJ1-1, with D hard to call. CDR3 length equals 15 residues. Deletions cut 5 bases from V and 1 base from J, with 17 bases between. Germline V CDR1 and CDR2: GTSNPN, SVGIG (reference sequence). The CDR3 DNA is TGTGCCTGGGCGAAAGAGCGTATTTCGAACACTGAAGCTTTCTTT. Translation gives CAWAKERISNTEAFF.